This T cell receptor beta chain was identified during a study of blood T cells in healthy people across ages. Study context: Using template switching, researchers captured about one barcoded beta molecule for each two T cells.

V gave up 5 bases and J gave up 8 bases, with 12 bases separating them. Germline V gene lookup returns CDR1 MGHRA and CDR2 YSYEKL. This CDR3 has 13 amino acids. This clonotype was seen only a few times. Its cognate antigen is unknown. With a J-beta primer mix and a sample-barcoded 5' primer, a second PCR ran about 7 to 11 cycles. TCRdb re-analysed the 5' RACE reads in MiXCR, keeping a single row per CDR3 protein. The data show some 1.5 million distinct CDR3 sequences, approximately 43% seen once. Study findings and constraints: A roughly linear age-dependent decrease characterized TCR beta diversity per million T cells. A greater number of naive CD4+ cells and higher diversity distinguished long-lived donors from aged donors.

This receptor was identified in a young woman in good health. The source material was blood. V is TRBV4-1 and J is TRBJ1-4, with unresolved D. The CDR3 nucleotides are TGCGCCAGCAGCTTAAGTAGGGTAGAAAAACTGTTTTTT. The encoded protein is CASSLSRVEKLFF.